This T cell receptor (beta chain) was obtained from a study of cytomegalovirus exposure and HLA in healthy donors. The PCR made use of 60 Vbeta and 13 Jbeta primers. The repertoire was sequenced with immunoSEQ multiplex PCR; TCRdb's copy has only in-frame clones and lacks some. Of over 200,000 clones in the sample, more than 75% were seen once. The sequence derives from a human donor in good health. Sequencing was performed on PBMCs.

The CDR3 DNA is TGTGCCAGCAGCACCTCCGACTCGCAGTATTTT. Translated, it gives CASSTSDSQYF. The gene calls are TRBV6-6 and TRBJ2-3, with D hard to call. Germline V gene data show CDR1 as MNHNY and CDR2 as SVGAGI (reference sequence). V lost 6 bases to trimming and J lost 10 bases, with 11 bases between them. The CDR3 consists of 11 residues.